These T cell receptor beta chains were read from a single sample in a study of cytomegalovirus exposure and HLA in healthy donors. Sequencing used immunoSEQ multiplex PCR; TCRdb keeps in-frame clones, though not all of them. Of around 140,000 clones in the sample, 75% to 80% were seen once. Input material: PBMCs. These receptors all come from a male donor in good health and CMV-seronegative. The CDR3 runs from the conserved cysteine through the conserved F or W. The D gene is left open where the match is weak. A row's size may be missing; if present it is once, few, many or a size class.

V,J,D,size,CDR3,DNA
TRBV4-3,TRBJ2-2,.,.,CASSQGGGGGTGELFF,TGCGCCAGCAGCCAAGGAGGGGGAGGGGGCACCGGGGAGCTGTTTTTT
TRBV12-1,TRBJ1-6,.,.,CASSSLRPTVNTTPLHF,TGTGCCAGCAGCTCCCTCCGCCCGACAGTGAACACTACACCCCTCCACTTT
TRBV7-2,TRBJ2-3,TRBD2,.,CASSWTSGIPDTQYF,TGTGCCAGCAGCTGGACTAGCGGTATCCCAGATACGCAGTATTTT
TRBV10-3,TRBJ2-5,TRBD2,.,CAISDWGGGAETQYF,TGTGCCATCAGTGATTGGGGCGGGGGGGCTGAGACCCAGTACTTC
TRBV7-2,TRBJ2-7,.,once,CASSLLPSSYEQYF,TGTGCCAGCAGCTTATTGCCTAGCAGCTACGAGCAGTACTTC
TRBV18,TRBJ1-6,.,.,CASSETGRNSPLHF,TGTGCCAGCTCAGAAACAGGGCGTAATTCACCCCTCCACTTT
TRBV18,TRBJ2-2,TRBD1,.,CASSRSGGSGELFF,TGTGCCAGCTCAAGATCAGGGGGATCCGGGGAGCTGTTTTTT
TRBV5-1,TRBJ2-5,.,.,CASSLEGGKETQYF,TGCGCCAGCAGCTTGGAGGGGGGGAAAGAGACCCAGTACTTC
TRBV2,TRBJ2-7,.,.,CASSEARGAFYEQYF,TGTGCCAGCAGTGAAGCAAGGGGCGCTTTCTACGAGCAGTACTTC
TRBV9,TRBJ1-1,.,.,CASSLAGGNTEAFF,TGTGCCAGCAGCCTCGCGGGGGGGAACACTGAAGCTTTCTTT
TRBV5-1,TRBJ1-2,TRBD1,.,CASNPDRASYGYTF,TGCGCCAGCAACCCGGACAGGGCAAGCTATGGCTACACCTTC
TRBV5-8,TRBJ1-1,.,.,CASSIQVNTEAFF,TGTGCCAGCAGCATACAGGTGAACACTGAAGCTTTCTTT
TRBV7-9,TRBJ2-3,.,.,CASSSSTGIGDTQYF,TGTGCCAGCAGCTCCTCAACGGGGATCGGAGATACGCAGTATTTT
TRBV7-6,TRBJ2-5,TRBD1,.,CASSPPTGVETQYF,TGTGCCAGCAGCCCCCCTACAGGGGTTGAGACCCAGTACTTC
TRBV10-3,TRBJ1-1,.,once,CAISAQSQGSTEAFF,TGTGCCATCAGCGCTCAAAGCCAGGGGAGCACTGAAGCTTTCTTT
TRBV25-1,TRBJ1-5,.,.,CASSESRQGSNQPQHF,TGTGCCAGCAGTGAATCTAGGCAGGGTTCCAATCAGCCCCAGCATTTT
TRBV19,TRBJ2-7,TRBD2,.,CASSTAIGTSLYEQYF,TGTGCCAGTAGTACCGCAATCGGGACTAGCCTCTACGAGCAGTACTTC
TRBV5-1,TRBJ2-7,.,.,CASSSPDRYEQYF,TGCGCCAGCAGCTCTCCGGACAGATACGAGCAGTACTTC
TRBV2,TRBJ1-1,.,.,CASISGRLNTEAFF,TGTGCCAGCATATCAGGGAGGCTGAACACTGAAGCTTTCTTT
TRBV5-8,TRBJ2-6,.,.,CASSLYSGANVLTF,TGTGCCAGCAGCTTGTATTCCGGGGCCAACGTCCTGACTTTC
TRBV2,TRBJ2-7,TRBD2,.,CASSLMTSGGALSYEQYF,TGTGCCAGCAGCCTCATGACTAGCGGGGGGGCCTTGTCCTACGAGCAGTACTTC
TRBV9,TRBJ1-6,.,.,CASSVQGQPYSPLHF,TGTGCCAGCAGCGTACAAGGACAGCCGTATTCCCCCCTCCACTTT
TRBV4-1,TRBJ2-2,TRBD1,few,CASSQEGQGASNTGELFF,TGCGCCAGCAGCCAAGAAGGGCAGGGGGCTTCGAACACCGGGGAGCTGTTTTTT
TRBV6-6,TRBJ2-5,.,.,CASSFQGGERETQYF,TGTGCCAGCAGTTTCCAGGGGGGTGAGCGGGAGACCCAGTACTTC
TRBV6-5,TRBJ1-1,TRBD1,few,CASSYQGVGEAFF,TGTGCCAGCAGTTATCAGGGGGTGGGTGAAGCTTTCTTT
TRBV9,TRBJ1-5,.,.,CARWYRDQPQHF,TGTGCCAGGTGGTACAGGGATCAGCCCCAGCATTTT
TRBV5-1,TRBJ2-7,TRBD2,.,CASSWGAGGYEQYF,TGCGCCAGCAGTTGGGGTGCGGGGGGCTACGAGCAGTACTTC
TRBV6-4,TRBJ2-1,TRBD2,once,CASSTSGGAGEQFF,TGTGCCAGCAGCACTAGCGGGGGGGCGGGTGAGCAGTTCTTC
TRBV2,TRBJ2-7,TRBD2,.,CASSPGTSAGEQYF,TGTGCCAGCAGTCCCGGGACTAGCGCGGGCGAGCAGTACTTC
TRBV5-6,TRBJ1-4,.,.,CASSWEGGDEKLFF,TGTGCCAGCAGCTGGGAGGGAGGGGATGAAAAACTGTTTTTT
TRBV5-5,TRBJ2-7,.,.,CASSYWTADKLQYF,TGTGCCAGCAGCTATTGGACTGCCGATAAATTGCAGTACTTC
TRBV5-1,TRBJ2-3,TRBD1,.,CASSNDRGADTQYF,TGCGCCAGCAGCAACGACAGGGGAGCGGATACGCAGTATTTT
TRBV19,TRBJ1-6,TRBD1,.,CASSISGQLFYNSPLHF,TGTGCCAGTAGTATTTCGGGACAGCTTTTTTATAATTCACCCCTCCACTTT
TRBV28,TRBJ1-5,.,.,CASSSSGVVDQPQHF,TGTGCCAGCAGCTCTAGCGGGGTGGTGGATCAGCCCCAGCATTTT
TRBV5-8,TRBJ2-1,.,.,CASSEQAGAYNEQFF,TGTGCCAGCAGCGAACAAGCGGGTGCTTACAATGAGCAGTTCTTC
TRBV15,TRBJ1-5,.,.,CATSRDRSLGDQPQHF,TGTGCCACCAGCAGAGATAGGAGTCTGGGTGATCAGCCCCAGCATTTT
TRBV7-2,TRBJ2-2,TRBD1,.,CASSLASGTANTGELFF,TGTGCCAGCAGCTTAGCCTCCGGGACAGCAAACACCGGGGAGCTGTTTTTT
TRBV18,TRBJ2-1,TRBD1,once,CASSPGPETGSNEQFF,TGTGCCAGCTCCCCAGGACCTGAGACAGGGAGCAATGAGCAGTTCTTC
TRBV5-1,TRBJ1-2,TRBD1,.,CASSQPDRAAGVYYGYTF,TGCGCCAGCAGCCAGCCCGACAGGGCGGCCGGGGTTTACTATGGCTACACCTTC
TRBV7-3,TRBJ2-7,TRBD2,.,CASSPMGGVGEQYF,TGTGCCAGCAGCCCCATGGGGGGGGTGGGCGAGCAGTACTTC
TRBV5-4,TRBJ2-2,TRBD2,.,CAGRTSGGLTGELFF,TGTGCCGGACGGACTAGCGGGGGGCTCACCGGGGAGCTGTTTTTT
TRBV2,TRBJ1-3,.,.,CALGGAGRSSGNTIYF,TGTGCCCTAGGAGGGGCAGGCCGCAGCTCTGGAAACACCATATATTTT